The 17 T cell receptor beta chains listed next were all sequenced from one sample in a study of control samples from healthy donors and cancer patients. Sequencing used immunoSEQ multiplex PCR; TCRdb keeps in-frame clones, though not all of them. The table has roughly 100,000 clones, 70% to 90% seen once. The sequenced sample consisted of blood. These receptors all stem from a woman between 45 and 60 years old in good health.

The genes are TRBV5-1 and TRBJ1-4; no clear D gene. The germline V gene encodes CDR1 SGHRS and CDR2 YFSETQ. V was shortened by 0 bases and J by 12 bases, with 15 bases between the two germline ends. The CDR3 runs to 14 residues. CDR3 sequence reads: CASSLEAAPRELFF. CDR3 in DNA: TGCGCCAGCAGCTTGGAGGCAGCCCCTCGAGAACTGTTTTTT.

This clone was seen just once. This sequence joins TRBV29-1 and TRBJ1-2, with D unresolved. The germline gives CDR1 SQVTM, CDR2 ANQGSEA. The CDR3 runs 15 residues. Trimming cost V 2 bases and J 2 bases, with 15 bases left between them. For the CDR3, the DNA is TGCAGCGTTGAACGCGACCTGACTGGGAACTATGGCTACACCTTC. This sequence encodes CSVERDLTGNYGYTF. Full variable domain (rest looked up from reference TRBV29-1 and TRBJ1-2): SAVISQKPSRDICQRGTSLTIQCQVDSQVTMMFWYRQQPGQSLTLIATANQGSEATYESGFVIDKFPISRPNLTFSTLTVSNMSPEDSSIYLCSVERDLTGNYGYTFGSGTRLTVV.

The rearrangement links TRBV6-2 or TRBV6-3 to TRBJ1-5; a possible D gene is TRBD1 (6 bases). V lost 5 bases and J 4 bases, leaving 15 bases between the germline ends. Germline CDR1 is MNHEY and CDR2 is SVGEGT. This CDR3 comprises 15 residues. CDR3 sequence (DNA): TGTGCCAGCAGTCAAAACAGGGAGCAGAATCAGCCCCAGCATTTT. This sequence encodes CASSQNREQNQPQHF.

The chain recombines TRBV5-1 with TRBJ1-1; D possibly corresponds to TRBD1 (5 bases). Trimming pared 5 bases from V and 2 bases from J, leaving 16 bases between. Germline lookup yields CDR1 SGHRS and CDR2 YFSETQ. This CDR3 is built from 15 residues. This CDR3 is CASRKVAGANTEAFF. CDR3 DNA sequence: TGCGCCAGCAGAAAAGTCGCCGGGGCTAACACTGAAGCTTTCTTT.

This chain links TRBV19 with TRBJ2-2, with D uncertain. The CDR3 runs to 14 residues. The V end was cut by 1 base, the J end by 1 base, with 4 bases between. Per the germline V gene, CDR1 is LNHDA and CDR2 is SQIVND (reference sequence). The CDR3 reads CASSIGGNTGELFF. The CDR3 DNA reads TGTGCCAGTAGTATAGGAGGGAACACCGGGGAGCTGTTTTTT.

The chain employs TRBV14 and TRBJ2-7; D gene unclear. V lost 4 bases, J lost 4 bases, and 8 bases lay in between. Germline V gene data show CDR1 as SGHDN and CDR2 as FVKESK. The length of the CDR3 is 12 residues. The CDR3 bases are TGTGCCAGCAGCCGCACCGATTACGAGCAGTACTTC. Residues: CASSRTDYEQYF.

V gene TRBV19 combines with J gene TRBJ1-2; 7 bases align to TRBD1. Unmatched junction bases numbered 12, after V lost 3 bases and J lost 8 bases. The CDR3 is made up of 15 amino acids. The germline V gene has CDR1 LNHDA and CDR2 SQIVND (reference sequence). DNA of the CDR3: TGTGCCAGTAGTATGAGTAGGACAGGTGGTTTGGGCTACACCTTC. Its translation: CASSMSRTGGLGYTF.

The chain uses TRBV7-3 and TRBJ2-5, with D perhaps assigned TRBD1 or TRBD2 (5 bases each). This CDR3 comprises 15 residues. Trimming cost V 4 bases and J 5 bases, with 17 bases left between them. Germline V lookup: CDR1 SGHTA, CDR2 FQGTGA. The CDR3 sequence is CASSSGLPDGETQYF. In DNA, the CDR3 is TGTGCCAGCAGCTCGGGGCTCCCTGACGGGGAGACCCAGTACTTC.

V gene TRBV7-9 combines with J gene TRBJ2-5; D possibly matches TRBD1 or TRBD2 (6 bases each). The CDR3 covers 14 residues. Germline V gene data show CDR1 as SEHNR and CDR2 as FQNEAQ (reference sequence). V shed 7 bases and J shed 4 bases, with 16 bases lying between them. CDR3 bases: TGTGCCAGCAACTTCACCGGGGGCGCAGAGACCCAGTACTTC. Translating it yields CASNFTGGAETQYF. The entire variable domain, with the rest obtained from reference TRBV7-9 and TRBJ2-5, is as follows: DTGVSQNPRHKITKRGQNVTFRCDPISEHNRLYWYRQTLGQGPEFLTYFQNEAQLEKSRLLSDRFSAERPKGSFSTLEIQRTEQGDSAMYLCASNFTGGAETQYFGPGTRLLVL.

The rearrangement uses TRBV6-5 and TRBJ1-1; a possible D gene is TRBD1 (6 bases). V lost 5 bases, J lost 2 bases, and 15 bases lay in between. Germline CDR1 and CDR2: MNHEY and SVGAGI. The CDR3 covers 15 residues. The CDR3 loop reads CASSLAGHENTEAFF. Here the CDR3 DNA reads TGTGCCAGCAGTCTTGCGGGACACGAAAACACTGAAGCTTTCTTT.

The V call is TRBV9, the J call TRBJ2-1; 7 bases agree with TRBD2. The germline CDR1 and CDR2 sequences are SGDLS and YYNGEE. This CDR3 spans 15 amino acids. V was pared by 2 bases and J by 2 bases, with 4 bases of the junction left unmatched. For the CDR3, the DNA is TGTGCCAGCAGCGTGGGCGGGAGCACCTACAATGAGCAGTTCTTC. This codes for CASSVGGSTYNEQFF.

The count of this clone is one. The genes are TRBV7-2 and TRBJ2-5, with D hard to call. The CDR3 contains 14 residues. CDR1 is SGHTA and CDR2 is FQGNSA in the germline V gene. Trimming removed 0 bases at V and 5 bases at J, with 10 bases between. DNA of the CDR3: TGTGCCAGCAGCTTAGCTGTGGGCAGGGAGACCCAGTACTTC. It yields the protein CASSLAVGRETQYF.

This chain joins TRBV5-1 and TRBJ2-7, with D maybe TRBD1 (6 bases). The V and J ends lost 6 bases and 0 bases respectively, with 10 bases between them. Germline assignment: CDR1 SGHRS and CDR2 YFSETQ. CDR3 length: 13 residues. Here the CDR3 DNA reads TGCGCCAGCAAACAGGGACCCTCCTACGAGCAGTACTTC. This encodes CASKQGPSYEQYF.

The V and J genes are TRBV6-6 and TRBJ1-4; D is perhaps TRBD1 (5 bases). The CDR3 runs to 15 residues. Trimming removed 6 bases from V and 6 bases from J, with 17 bases in between. CDR1 and CDR2 (germline): MNHNY, SVGAGI (reference sequence). The chain's CDR3 is CASSQTGGFHEKLFF. The CDR3, as DNA: TGTGCCAGCAGCCAGACGGGGGGGTTCCATGAAAAACTGTTTTTT.

The chain recombines TRBV4-1 with TRBJ2-3; no reliable D call. V lost 0 bases to trimming and J lost 9 bases, with 7 bases between them. There are 12 residues in the CDR3. The V gene's germline CDR1 is MGHRA and CDR2 YSYEKL. The CDR3 sequence: CASSQDSVTQYF. Here the CDR3 DNA reads TGCGCCAGCAGCCAAGACAGTGTCACGCAGTATTTT.

CDR3 loop: CASSVVGTGGNEQFF. CDR3 sequence (DNA): TGTGCCAGCAGCGTAGTGGGGACAGGGGGCAATGAGCAGTTCTTC. The chain recombines TRBV9 with TRBJ2-1, with 11 bases fitting TRBD1. Germline V gene data show CDR1 as SGDLS and CDR2 as YYNGEE. CDR3 length: 15 amino acids. V shed 0 bases, J shed 6 bases, and the junction held 2 bases outside the gene matches.

The chain is built from TRBV4-1 and TRBJ1-2; TRBD1 matches 12 bases. J gave up 9 bases and V 1 base, and 3 bases lay outside the gene matches. The CDR3 length is 14 residues. Per the germline V gene, CDR1 is MGHRA and CDR2 is YSYEKL. The CDR3 loop reads CASSQGDRGQSYTF. The CDR3 region has the DNA TGCGCCAGCAGCCAAGGGGACAGGGGGCAAAGCTACACCTTC.